This T cell receptor beta chain is from a study of early T cells in non-severe SARS-CoV-2 infection. On the study more broadly: The input, bulk RNA from unsorted whole blood, was sequenced, and chains were unpaired. Regarding the study as a whole: Anti-spike CD8 specificities were favored by VDJdb matching, whose results missed private and CD4 specificities.

A few counts support this clonotype. The antigen remains undetermined. CDR1 is SQVTM, CDR2 ANQGSEA, per germline. This CDR3 spans 16 amino acids. The ends lost 6 bases at V and 1 base at J; junction bases unmatched: 12. Attachment of unique molecular identifiers to individual cDNA molecules was performed. TCRdb processed the 5' RACE reads anew with MiXCR; each CDR3 protein has one entry. The data show 70,000 to 85,000 distinct CDR3 sequences, with 9% to 14% seen just once and about 2.7% held by the top ten. The receptor was isolated from an adult who was a healthcare worker with PCR-confirmed SARS-CoV-2 infection or an uninfected control (not recorded which). Material: whole blood. The chain couples TRBV29-1 to TRBJ2-7; TRBD2 agrees at 10 bases. CDR3 in DNA: TGCAGCGTGGTCGGACTAGCGGCCGACCGGTCCTACGAGCAGTACTTC. Its translation: CSVVGLAADRSYEQYF.